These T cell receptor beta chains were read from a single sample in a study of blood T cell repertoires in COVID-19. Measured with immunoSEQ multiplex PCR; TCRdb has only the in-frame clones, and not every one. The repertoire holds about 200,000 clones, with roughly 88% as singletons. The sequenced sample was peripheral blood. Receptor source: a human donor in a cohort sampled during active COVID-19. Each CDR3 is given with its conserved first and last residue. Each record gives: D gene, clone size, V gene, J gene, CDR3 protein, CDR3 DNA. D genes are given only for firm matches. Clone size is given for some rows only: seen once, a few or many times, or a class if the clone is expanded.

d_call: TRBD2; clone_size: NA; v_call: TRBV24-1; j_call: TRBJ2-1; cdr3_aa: CATSAGSLAGNEQFF; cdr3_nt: TGTGCCACCAGTGCCGGGTCTCTAGCGGGAAACGAGCAGTTCTTC
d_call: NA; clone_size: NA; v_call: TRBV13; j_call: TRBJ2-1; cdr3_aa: CASSLQASSYNEQFF; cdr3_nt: TGTGCCAGCAGCTTACAAGCGAGCTCCTACAATGAGCAGTTCTTC
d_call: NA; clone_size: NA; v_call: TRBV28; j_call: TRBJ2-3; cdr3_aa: CASTSPFTGLGADTQYF; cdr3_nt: TGTGCCAGCACCTCGCCATTTACAGGGTTGGGCGCCGATACGCAGTATTTT
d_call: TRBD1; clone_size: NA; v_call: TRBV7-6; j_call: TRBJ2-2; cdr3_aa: CASSLGRDSASTGELFF; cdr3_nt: TGTGCCAGCAGCTTAGGCCGGGACAGTGCATCCACCGGGGAGCTGTTTTTT
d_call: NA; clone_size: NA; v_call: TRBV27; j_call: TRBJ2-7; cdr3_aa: CASSLSGSSYEQYF; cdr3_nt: TGTGCCAGCAGTTTATCGGGGAGCTCCTACGAGCAGTACTTC
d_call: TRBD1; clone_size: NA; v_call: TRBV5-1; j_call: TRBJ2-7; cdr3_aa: CASSLQGDSSYEQYF; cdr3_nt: TGCGCCAGCAGCTTACAGGGGGACAGCTCCTACGAGCAGTACTTC
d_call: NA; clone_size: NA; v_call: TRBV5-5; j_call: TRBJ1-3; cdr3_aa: CASRYRDEAGNTIYF; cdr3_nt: TGTGCCAGCAGATACCGGGATGAAGCTGGAAACACCATATATTTT
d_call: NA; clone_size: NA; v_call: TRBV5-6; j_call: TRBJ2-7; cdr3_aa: CASSLRGTTLEQYF; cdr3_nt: TGTGCCAGCAGCCTCCGGGGGACGACGTTGGAGCAGTACTTC
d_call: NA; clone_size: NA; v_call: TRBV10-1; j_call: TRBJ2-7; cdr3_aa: CASSEQFGGSYEQYF; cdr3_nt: TGCGCCAGCAGTGAGCAATTCGGGGGCTCCTACGAGCAGTACTTC
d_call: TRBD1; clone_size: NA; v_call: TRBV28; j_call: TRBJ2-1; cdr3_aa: CASNGQASYNEQFF; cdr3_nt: TGTGCCAGCAACGGACAGGCGTCTTACAATGAGCAGTTCTTC
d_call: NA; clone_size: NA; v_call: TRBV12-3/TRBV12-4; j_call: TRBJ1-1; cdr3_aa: CASTLGLIAFF; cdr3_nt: TGTGCCAGCACCTTGGGGCTGATAGCTTTCTTT
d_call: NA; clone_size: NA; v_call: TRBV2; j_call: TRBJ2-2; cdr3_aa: CASRARTNTGELFF; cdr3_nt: TGTGCCAGCAGAGCGAGAACGAACACCGGGGAGCTGTTTTTT
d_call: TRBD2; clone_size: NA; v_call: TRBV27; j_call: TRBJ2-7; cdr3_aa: CASIGLAGGYYEQYF; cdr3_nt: TGTGCCAGCATCGGACTAGCGGGAGGGTACTACGAGCAGTACTTC
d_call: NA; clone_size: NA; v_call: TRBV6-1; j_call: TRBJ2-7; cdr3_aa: CASSEGQTGPYEQYF; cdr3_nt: TGTGCCAGCAGTGAAGGCCAGACAGGCCCCTACGAGCAGTACTTC
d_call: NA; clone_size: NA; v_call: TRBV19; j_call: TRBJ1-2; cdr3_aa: CASSITRYGYTF; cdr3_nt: TGTGCCAGTAGTATAACCCGGTATGGCTACACCTTC
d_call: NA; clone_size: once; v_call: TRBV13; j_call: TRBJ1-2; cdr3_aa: CASSLSGINYGYTF; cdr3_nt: TGTGCCAGCAGCTTATCAGGGATCAACTATGGCTACACCTTC
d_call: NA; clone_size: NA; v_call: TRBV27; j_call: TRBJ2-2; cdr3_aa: CASSTDGNTGELFF; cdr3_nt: TGTGCCAGCAGTACAGACGGCAACACCGGGGAGCTGTTTTTT
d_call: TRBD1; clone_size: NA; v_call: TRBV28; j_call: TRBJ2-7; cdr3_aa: CASSLVGGHIEQYF; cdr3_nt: TGTGCCAGCAGTTTAGTAGGGGGCCACATCGAGCAGTACTTC
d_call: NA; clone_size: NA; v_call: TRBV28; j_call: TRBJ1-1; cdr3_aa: CASSVRWVNTEAFF; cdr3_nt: TGTGCCAGCAGTGTCAGGTGGGTGAACACTGAAGCTTTCTTT
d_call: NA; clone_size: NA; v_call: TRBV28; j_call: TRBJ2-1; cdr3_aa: CASSPEAKAYNEQFF; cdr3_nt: TGTGCCAGCAGTCCCGAGGCGAAGGCCTACAATGAGCAGTTCTTC
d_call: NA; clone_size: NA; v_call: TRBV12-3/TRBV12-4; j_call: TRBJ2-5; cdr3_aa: CASSYDLRTQYF; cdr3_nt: TGTGCCAGCAGTTACGACTTAAGGACCCAGTACTTC
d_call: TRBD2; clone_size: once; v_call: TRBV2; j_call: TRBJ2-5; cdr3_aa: CASSGLAGVLTQYF; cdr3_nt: TGTGCCAGCAGCGGACTAGCGGGAGTTTTGACCCAGTACTTC
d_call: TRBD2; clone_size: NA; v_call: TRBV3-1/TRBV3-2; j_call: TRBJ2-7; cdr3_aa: CASSHLAGYEQYF; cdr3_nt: TGTGCCAGCAGCCACCTAGCGGGATACGAGCAGTACTTC
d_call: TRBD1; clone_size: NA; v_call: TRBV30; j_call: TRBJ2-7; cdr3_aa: CAWSGGDRGRREQYF; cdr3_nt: TGTGCCTGGAGTGGGGGGGACAGGGGTCGGCGCGAGCAGTACTTC
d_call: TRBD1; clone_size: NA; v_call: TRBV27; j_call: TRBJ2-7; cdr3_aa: CASSPRTGVVYEQYF; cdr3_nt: TGTGCCAGCAGTCCGAGGACAGGGGTAGTCTACGAGCAGTACTTC
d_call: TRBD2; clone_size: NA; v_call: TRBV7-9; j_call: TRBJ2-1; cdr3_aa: CASLLGTSGYNEQFF; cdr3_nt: TGTGCCAGCCTCTTGGGGACTAGCGGTTACAATGAGCAGTTCTTC
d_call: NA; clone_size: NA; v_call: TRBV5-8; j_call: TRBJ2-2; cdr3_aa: CASVFRSSGTGELFF; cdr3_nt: TGTGCCAGCGTTTTTCGGTCATCCGGCACCGGGGAGCTGTTTTTT
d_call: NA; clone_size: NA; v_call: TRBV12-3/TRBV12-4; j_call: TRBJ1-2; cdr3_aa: CASSFAGAYGYTF; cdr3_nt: TGTGCCAGCAGTTTCGCAGGGGCCTATGGCTACACCTTC
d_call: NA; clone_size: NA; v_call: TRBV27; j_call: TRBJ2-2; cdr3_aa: CASRLGLSRELFF; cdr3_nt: TGTGCCAGCAGACTAGGTCTATCGAGGGAGCTGTTTTTT
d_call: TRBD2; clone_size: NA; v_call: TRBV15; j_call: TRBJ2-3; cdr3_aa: CATSSRTSGTLTYTDTQYF; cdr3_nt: TGTGCCACCAGCAGCAGGACTAGCGGGACCTTAACCTACACAGATACGCAGTATTTT
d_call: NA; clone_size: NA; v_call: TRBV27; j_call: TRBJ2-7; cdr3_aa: CASRLTATLYEQYF; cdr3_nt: TGTGCCAGCAGGCTGACTGCTACCCTCTACGAGCAGTACTTC
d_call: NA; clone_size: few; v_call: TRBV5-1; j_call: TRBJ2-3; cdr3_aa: CASSTSTDTQYF; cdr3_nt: TGCGCCAGCAGCACTAGCACAGATACGCAGTATTTT